This T cell receptor (beta chain) was recorded in a study of Ad26.COV2.S vaccination and SARS-CoV-2 variants. Clones were sequenced by immunoSEQ multiplex PCR, and TCRdb holds only the in-frame ones, with some missing. The sample has about 400,000 clones, approximately 89% seen once. V shed 3 bases and J 3 bases; nucleotides not matched to a gene: 14. This CDR3 comprises 19 residues. Germline V lookup: CDR1 SGHVS, CDR2 FQNEAQ. Treatment denoted: around 19 received Ad26.COV2.S at low or high dose, single or two shots; 5 received placebo; per-sample allocation not given. Sampling was done on day 63 after the first vaccine or placebo injection.

The receptor was derived from a person aged 18-60 years who received the Ad26.COV2.S COVID-19 vaccine or a placebo. Material: peripheral blood, obtained in a trial of Ad26.COV2.S vaccine versus placebo. The V call is TRBV7-8, the J call TRBJ2-1, with 10 bases that match TRBD2. The CDR3 region has the DNA TGTGCCAGCAGCTTGAGGCTAGCGGGGGATTTACCCCACTACAATGAGCAGTTCTTC. It codes for CASSLRLAGDLPHYNEQFF.